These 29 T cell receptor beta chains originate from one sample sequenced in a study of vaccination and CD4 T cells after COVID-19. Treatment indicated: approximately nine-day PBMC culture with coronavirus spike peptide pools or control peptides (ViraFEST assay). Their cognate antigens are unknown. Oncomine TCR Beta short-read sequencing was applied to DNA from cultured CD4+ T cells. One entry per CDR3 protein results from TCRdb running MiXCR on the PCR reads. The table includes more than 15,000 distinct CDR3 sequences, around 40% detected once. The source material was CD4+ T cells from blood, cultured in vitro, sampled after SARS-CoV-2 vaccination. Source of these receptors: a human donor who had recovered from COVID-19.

In DNA form, the CDR3 reads TGCAGTGCTAGATTGGGACCCGACTACAATGAGCAGTTCTTC. Translating gives CSARLGPDYNEQFF. The genes are TRBV20-1 and TRBJ2-1, with D possibly called TRBD1 or TRBD2 (5 bases each). The germline V gene encodes CDR1 DFQATT and CDR2 SNEGSKA (reference sequence). The CDR3 is made up of 14 amino acids. Between the trimmed V and J ends, which lost 2 bases and 3 bases, there was a span of 11 bases.

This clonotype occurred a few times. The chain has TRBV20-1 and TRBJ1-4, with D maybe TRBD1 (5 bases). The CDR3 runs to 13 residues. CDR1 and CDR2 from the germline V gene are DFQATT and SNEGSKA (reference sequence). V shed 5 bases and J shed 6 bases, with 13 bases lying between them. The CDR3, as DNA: TGCAGTGCTGAGGGCGGAGGGGATGAAAAACTGTTTTTT. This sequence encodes CSAEGGGDEKLFF.

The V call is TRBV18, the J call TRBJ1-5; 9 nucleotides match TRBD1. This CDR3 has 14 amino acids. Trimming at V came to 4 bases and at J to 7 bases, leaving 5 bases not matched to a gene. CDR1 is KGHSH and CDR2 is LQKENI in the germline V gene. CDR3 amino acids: CASSLSQGAQPQHF. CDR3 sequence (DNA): TGTGCCAGCTCACTCTCACAGGGGGCCCAGCCCCAGCATTTT.

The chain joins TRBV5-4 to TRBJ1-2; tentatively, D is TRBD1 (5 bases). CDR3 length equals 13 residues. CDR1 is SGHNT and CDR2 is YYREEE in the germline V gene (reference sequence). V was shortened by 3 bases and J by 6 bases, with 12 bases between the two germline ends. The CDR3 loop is CASSYQGIDGYTF. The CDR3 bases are TGTGCCAGCAGCTACCAGGGAATCGATGGCTACACCTTC.

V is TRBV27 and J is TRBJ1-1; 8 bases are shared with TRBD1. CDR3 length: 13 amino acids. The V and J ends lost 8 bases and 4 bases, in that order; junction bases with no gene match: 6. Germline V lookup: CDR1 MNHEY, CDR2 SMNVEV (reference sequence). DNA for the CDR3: TGTGCCAGCGGTACAGGGGGTAGCACTGAAGCTTTCTTT. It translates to CASGTGGSTEAFF.

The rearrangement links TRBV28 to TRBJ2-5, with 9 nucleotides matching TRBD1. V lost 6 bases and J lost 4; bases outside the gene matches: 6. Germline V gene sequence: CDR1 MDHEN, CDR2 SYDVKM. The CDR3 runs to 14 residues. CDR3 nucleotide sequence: TGTGCCAGCAGACCACAGGGGGCGGCAGAGACCCAGTACTTC. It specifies CASRPQGAAETQYF.

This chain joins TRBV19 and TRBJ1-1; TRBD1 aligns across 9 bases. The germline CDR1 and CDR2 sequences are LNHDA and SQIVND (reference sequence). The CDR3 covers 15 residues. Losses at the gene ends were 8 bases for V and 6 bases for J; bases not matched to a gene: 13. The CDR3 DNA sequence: TGTGCCAGTTTCTCCACAGGGGGCGCTTTATCTGAAGCTTTCTTT. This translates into CASFSTGGALSEAFF.

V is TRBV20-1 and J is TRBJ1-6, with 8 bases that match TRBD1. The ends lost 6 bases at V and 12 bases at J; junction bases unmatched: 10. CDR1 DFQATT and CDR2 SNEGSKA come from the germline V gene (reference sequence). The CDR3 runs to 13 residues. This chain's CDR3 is CSAAGTDRGPLHF. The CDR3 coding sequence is TGCAGTGCAGCCGGGACCGACAGGGGACCCCTCCACTTT.

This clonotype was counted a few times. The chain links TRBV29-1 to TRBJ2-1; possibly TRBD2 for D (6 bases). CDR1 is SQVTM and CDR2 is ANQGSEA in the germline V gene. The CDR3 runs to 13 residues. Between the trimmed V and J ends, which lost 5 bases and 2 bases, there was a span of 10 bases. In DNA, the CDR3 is TGCAGCGTTCCTAGCGCTGCCTACAATGAGCAGTTCTTC. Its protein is CSVPSAAYNEQFF.

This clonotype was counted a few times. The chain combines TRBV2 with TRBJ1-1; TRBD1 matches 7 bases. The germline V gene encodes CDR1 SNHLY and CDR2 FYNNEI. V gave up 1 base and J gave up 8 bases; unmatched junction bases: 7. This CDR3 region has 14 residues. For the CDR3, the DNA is TGTGCCAGCAGTGAAGAGGGGGCGAACCCCGAAGCTTTCTTT. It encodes CASSEEGANPEAFF.

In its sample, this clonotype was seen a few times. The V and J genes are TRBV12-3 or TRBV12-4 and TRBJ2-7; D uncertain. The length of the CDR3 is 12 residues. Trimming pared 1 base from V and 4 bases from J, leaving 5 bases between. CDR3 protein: CASSLVLYEQYF. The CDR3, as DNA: TGTGCCAGCAGTTTAGTTCTGTACGAGCAGTACTTC.

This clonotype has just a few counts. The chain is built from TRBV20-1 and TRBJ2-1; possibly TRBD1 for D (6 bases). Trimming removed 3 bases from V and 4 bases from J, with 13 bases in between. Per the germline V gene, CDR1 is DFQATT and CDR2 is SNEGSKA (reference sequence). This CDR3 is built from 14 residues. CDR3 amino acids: CSASSGDPYNEQFF. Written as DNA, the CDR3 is TGCAGTGCTAGCTCAGGGGACCCTTACAATGAGCAGTTCTTC.

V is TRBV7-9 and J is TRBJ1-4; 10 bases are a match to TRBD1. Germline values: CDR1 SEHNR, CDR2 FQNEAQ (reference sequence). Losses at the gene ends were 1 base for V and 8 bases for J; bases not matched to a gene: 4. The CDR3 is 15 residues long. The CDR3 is CASSLEGTGEEKLFF. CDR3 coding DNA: TGTGCCAGCAGCTTAGAGGGGACAGGGGAAGAAAAACTGTTTTTT.

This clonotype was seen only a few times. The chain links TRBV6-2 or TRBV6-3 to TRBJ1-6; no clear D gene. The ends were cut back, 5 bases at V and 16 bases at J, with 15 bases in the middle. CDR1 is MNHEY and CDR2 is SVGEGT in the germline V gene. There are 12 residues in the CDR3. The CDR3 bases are TGTGCCAGCAGTCCGGAGTCGATCATACTCCACTTT. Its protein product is CASSPESIILHF.

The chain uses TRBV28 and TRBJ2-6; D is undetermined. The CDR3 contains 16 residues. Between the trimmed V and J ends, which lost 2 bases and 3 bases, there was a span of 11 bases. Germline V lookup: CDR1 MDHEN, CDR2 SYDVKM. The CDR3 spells CASSLMGLRGANVLTF. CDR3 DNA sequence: TGTGCCAGCAGTTTAATGGGGTTGCGTGGGGCCAACGTCCTGACTTTC.

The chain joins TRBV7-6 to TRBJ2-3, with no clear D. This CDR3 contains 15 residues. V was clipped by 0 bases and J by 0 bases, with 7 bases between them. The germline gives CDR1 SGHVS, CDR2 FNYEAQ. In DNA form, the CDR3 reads TGTGCCAGCAGCTTAGCCTGGGCTAGCACAGATACGCAGTATTTT. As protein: CASSLAWASTDTQYF.

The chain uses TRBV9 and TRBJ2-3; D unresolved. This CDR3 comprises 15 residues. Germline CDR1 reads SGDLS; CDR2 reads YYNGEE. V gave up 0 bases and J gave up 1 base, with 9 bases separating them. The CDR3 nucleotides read TGTGCCAGCAGCGTAGAAGGACGAGGCACAGATACGCAGTATTTT. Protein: CASSVEGRGTDTQYF.

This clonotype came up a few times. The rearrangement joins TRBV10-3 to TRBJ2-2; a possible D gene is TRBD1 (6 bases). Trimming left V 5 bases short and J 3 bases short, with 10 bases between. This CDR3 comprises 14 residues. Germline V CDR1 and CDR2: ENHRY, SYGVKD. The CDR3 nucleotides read TGTGCCATCAGTAAGCCAGGGGACACCGGGGAGCTGTTTTTT. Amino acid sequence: CAISKPGDTGELFF.

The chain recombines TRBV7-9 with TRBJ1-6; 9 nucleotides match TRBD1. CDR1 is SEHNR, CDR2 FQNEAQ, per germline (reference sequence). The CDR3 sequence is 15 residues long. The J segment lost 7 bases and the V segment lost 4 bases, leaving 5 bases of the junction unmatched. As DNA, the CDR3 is TGTGCCAGCAGCTCCGGACAGGGGTTCAATTCACCCCTCCACTTT. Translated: CASSSGQGFNSPLHF.

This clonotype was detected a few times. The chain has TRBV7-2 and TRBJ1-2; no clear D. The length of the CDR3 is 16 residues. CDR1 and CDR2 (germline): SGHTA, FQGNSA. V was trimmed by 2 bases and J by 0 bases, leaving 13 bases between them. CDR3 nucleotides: TGTGCCAGCAGCTTACGTTTGGCCGCGCCTAACTATGGCTACACCTTC. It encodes CASSLRLAAPNYGYTF.

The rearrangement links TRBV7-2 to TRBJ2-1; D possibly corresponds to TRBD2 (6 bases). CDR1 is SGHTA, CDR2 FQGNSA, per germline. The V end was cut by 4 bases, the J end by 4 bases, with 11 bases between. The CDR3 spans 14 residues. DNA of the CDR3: TGTGCCAGCAGCTCGGGAGTTCGGTACAATGAGCAGTTCTTC. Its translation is CASSSGVRYNEQFF.

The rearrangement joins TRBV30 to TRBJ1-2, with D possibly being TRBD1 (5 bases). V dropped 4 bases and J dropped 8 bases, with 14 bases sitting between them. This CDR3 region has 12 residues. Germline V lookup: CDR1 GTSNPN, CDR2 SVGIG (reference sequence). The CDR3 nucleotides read TGTGCCTGGAAGGGGACGGCGCGCGGCTACACCTTC. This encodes CAWKGTARGYTF.

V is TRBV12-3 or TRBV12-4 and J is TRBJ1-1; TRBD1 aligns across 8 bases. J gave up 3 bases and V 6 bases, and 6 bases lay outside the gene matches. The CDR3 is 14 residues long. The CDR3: CASSLGQGHTEAFF. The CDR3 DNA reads TGTGCCAGCAGCCTAGGACAGGGCCACACTGAAGCTTTCTTT.

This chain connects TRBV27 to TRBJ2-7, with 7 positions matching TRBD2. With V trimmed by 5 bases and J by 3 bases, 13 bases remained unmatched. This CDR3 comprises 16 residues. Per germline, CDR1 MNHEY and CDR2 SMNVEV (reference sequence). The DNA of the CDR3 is TGTGCCAGCAGTCCCTCCCCTCGGACTAGGGGCTACGAGCAGTACTTC. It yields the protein CASSPSPRTRGYEQYF.

This chain's CDR3 is CSASLGQYDSPLHF. CDR3 coding DNA: TGCAGTGCTAGCCTGGGACAGTATGATTCACCCCTCCACTTT. The chain combines TRBV20-1 with TRBJ1-6; TRBD1 aligns across 7 bases. Germline V gene sequence: CDR1 DFQATT, CDR2 SNEGSKA (reference sequence). This CDR3 comprises 14 residues. V shed 3 bases and J 8 bases; nucleotides not matched to a gene: 7.

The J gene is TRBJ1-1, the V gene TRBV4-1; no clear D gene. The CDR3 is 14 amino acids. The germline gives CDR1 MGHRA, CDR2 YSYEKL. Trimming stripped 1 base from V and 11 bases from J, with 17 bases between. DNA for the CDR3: TGCGCCAGCAGCCAAGTTACCGGACCGTCGAGGGCTTTCTTT. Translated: CASSQVTGPSRAFF.

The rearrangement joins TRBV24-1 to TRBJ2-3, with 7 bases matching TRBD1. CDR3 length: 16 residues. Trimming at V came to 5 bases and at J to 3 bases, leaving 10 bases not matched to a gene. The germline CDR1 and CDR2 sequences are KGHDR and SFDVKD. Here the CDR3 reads CATSARQGEGTDTQYF. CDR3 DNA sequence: TGTGCCACCAGTGCTCGTCAGGGGGAAGGGACAGATACGCAGTATTTT.

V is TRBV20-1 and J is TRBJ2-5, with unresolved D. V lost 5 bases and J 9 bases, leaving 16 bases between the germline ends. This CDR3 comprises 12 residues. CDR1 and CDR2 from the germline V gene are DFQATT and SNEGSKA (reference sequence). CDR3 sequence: CSADRAGLAQYF. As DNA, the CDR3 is TGCAGTGCTGATCGGGCAGGTTTGGCCCAGTACTTC.

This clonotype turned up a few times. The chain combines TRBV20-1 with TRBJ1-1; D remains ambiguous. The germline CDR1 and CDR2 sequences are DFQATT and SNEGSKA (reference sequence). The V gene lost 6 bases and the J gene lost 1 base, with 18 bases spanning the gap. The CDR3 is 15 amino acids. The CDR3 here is CSAGVRSRGNTEAFF. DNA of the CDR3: TGCAGTGCCGGTGTTAGATCGCGGGGGAACACTGAAGCTTTCTTT.